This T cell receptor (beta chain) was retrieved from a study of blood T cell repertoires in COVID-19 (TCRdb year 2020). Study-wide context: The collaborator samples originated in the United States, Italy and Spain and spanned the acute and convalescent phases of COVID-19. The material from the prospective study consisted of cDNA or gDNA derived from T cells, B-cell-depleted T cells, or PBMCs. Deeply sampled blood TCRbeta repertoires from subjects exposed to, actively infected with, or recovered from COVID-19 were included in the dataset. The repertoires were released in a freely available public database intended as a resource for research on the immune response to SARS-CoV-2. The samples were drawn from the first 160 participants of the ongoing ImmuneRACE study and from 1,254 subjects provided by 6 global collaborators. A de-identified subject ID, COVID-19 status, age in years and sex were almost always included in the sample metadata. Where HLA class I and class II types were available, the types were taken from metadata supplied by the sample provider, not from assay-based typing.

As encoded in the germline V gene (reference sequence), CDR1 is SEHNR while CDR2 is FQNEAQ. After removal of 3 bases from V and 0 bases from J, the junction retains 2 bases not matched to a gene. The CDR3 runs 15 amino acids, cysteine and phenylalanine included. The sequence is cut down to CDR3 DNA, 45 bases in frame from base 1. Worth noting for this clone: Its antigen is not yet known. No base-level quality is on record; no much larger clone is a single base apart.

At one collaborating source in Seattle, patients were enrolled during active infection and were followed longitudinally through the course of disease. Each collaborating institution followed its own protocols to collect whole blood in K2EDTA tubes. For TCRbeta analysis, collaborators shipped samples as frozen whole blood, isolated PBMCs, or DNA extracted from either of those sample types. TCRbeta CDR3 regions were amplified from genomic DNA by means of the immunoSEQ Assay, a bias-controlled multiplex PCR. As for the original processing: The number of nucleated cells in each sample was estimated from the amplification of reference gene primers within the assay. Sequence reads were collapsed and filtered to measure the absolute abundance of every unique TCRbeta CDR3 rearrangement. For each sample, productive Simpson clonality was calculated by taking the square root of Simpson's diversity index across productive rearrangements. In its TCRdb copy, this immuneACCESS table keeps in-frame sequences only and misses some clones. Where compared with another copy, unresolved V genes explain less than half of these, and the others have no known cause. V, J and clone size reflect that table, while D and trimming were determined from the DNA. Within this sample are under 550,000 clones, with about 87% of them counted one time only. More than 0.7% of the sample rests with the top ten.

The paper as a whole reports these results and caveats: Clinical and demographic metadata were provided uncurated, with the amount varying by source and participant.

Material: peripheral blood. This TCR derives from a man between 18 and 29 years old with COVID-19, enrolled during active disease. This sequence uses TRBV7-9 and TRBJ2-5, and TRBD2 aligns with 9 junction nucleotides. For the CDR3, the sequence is CASSLTSGNQETQYF. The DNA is TGTGCCAGCAGCTTGACTAGCGGAAACCAAGAGACCCAGTACTTC.